These T cell receptor beta chains were read from a single sample in a study of T cell repertoires in cytomegalovirus infection. Their antigens remain unidentified. TCRdb passed the reads through MiXCR, listing each CDR3 protein once. The sample holds 700,000 to 900,000 distinct CDR3 sequences; around 29% are singletons and the top ten take roughly 14%. The specimen was cultured CD8+ T cells from PBMCs, collected from culture after CMV antigen stimulation. Receptors originate from a human donor in good health (CMV status not recorded). Some clones in this sample may be carry-over from other donors' samples. Each CDR3 is given with its conserved first and last residue. A D gene is named only where the DNA matches it firmly. Expanded clones are given a class, and other clones once, few, many or no size at all.

j_call d_call cdr3_length clone_size v_call cdr3_aa cdr3_nt
TRBJ2-3 TRBD1 14 few TRBV29-1 CSVLQDREEDTQYF TGCAGCGTTCTTCAGGACAGGGAAGAAGATACGCAGTATTTT
TRBJ1-4 TRBD1 16 few TRBV12-3/TRBV12-4 CASSQPLGTGLEKLFF TGTGCCAGCTCCCAACCACTCGGGACAGGGTTGGAAAAACTGTTTTTT
TRBJ2-1 . 13 . TRBV7-9 CASSLSRDDEQFF TGTGCCAGCAGCTTAAGTCGGGACGATGAGCAGTTCTTC
TRBJ2-1 TRBD1 17 . TRBV28 CASSSRTGADLYNEQFF TGTGCCAGCAGTTCCCGGACAGGGGCCGACCTATACAATGAGCAGTTCTTC
TRBJ2-5 . 13 once TRBV7-9 CAFSPAYQETQYF TGTGCCTTTAGTCCGGCGTACCAAGAGACCCAGTACTTC
TRBJ2-1 . 12 . TRBV7-6 CASSFGVSEQFF TGTGCCAGCAGCTTTGGTGTTAGTGAGCAGTTCTTC
TRBJ1-1 . 14 many TRBV7-2 CASSLQGLDTEAFF TGTGCCAGCAGCTTACAGGGTTTGGACACTGAAGCTTTCTTT
TRBJ2-7 . 14 . TRBV12-3/TRBV12-4 CASSLGGLKDEQYF TGTGCCAGCAGTTTAGGGGGGCTTAAAGACGAGCAGTACTTC
TRBJ2-2 . 14 . TRBV29-1 CSVRYRAVTGELFF TGCAGCGTTCGGTATAGGGCAGTCACCGGGGAGCTGTTTTTT
TRBJ1-2 . 15 . TRBV6-1 CASSGTRGINYGYTF TGTGCCAGCAGTGGGACCAGGGGAATTAACTATGGCTACACCTTC
TRBJ2-4 TRBD2 11 . TRBV20-1 CSGLAKNIQYF TGCAGTGGACTAGCGAAAAACATTCAGTACTTC
TRBJ2-3 TRBD2 15 many TRBV12-3/TRBV12-4 CASSPLAGTGDTQYF TGTGCCAGCAGTCCCCTAGCGGGTACGGGAGATACGCAGTATTTT
TRBJ1-1 . 15 . TRBV15 CATSHRRDRDTEAFF TGTGCCACCAGCCATAGAAGGGATAGGGACACTGAAGCTTTCTTT
TRBJ2-2 TRBD1 15 . TRBV7-9 CASSGGTGVTGELFF TGTGCCAGCAGCGGGGGGACAGGGGTCACCGGGGAGCTGTTTTTT
TRBJ1-1 . 13 . TRBV12-5 CASAPGPGTEAFF TGTGCTAGTGCCCCCGGACCGGGCACTGAAGCTTTCTTT
TRBJ2-3 TRBD2 19 . TRBV4-1 CASSQVWGTSGGNTDTQYF TGCGCCAGCAGCCAAGTCTGGGGGACTAGCGGGGGCAACACAGATACGCAGTATTTT
TRBJ1-2 . 15 . TRBV10-3 CAIRDNRENAAGYTF TGTGCCATCAGAGACAACAGGGAAAATGCTGCCGGCTACACCTTC
TRBJ2-7 TRBD1 15 . TRBV19 CASSIGTGASYEQYF TGTGCCAGTAGTATCGGGACAGGGGCCTCCTACGAGCAGTACTTC
TRBJ2-2 . 15 . TRBV10-3 CADLHLTSNTGELFF TGTGCCGACCTTCACCTGACATCGAACACCGGGGAGCTGTTTTTT
TRBJ1-2 TRBD1 16 few TRBV24-1 CATSDPRTGGVYGYTF TGTGCCACCAGTGATCCCAGGACAGGGGGCGTCTATGGCTACACCTTC
TRBJ2-7 TRBD1 15 . TRBV19 CASSNWDRGSYEQYF TGTGCCAGTAGTAACTGGGACAGGGGTTCCTACGAGCAGTACTTC
TRBJ2-2 TRBD1 15 . TRBV27 CASVGTGGFTGELFF TGTGCCAGCGTGGGGACAGGGGGCTTCACCGGGGAGCTGTTTTTT
TRBJ2-5 TRBD2 15 . TRBV2 CASSENGGGQETQYF TGTGCCAGCAGTGAAAACGGGGGGGGGCAAGAGACCCAGTACTTC
TRBJ2-2 TRBD1 14 few TRBV6-2/TRBV6-3 CASGGTGSTGELFF TGTGCCAGCGGGGGGACAGGTTCGACCGGGGAGCTGTTTTTT
TRBJ1-2 TRBD1 13 . TRBV10-3 CAIKDRENYGYTF TGTGCCATCAAGGACAGGGAGAACTATGGCTACACCTTC
TRBJ2-7 TRBD2 16 . TRBV27 CASSLSGAGGFYEQYF TGTGCCAGCAGTTTATCGGGGGCGGGGGGTTTCTACGAGCAGTACTTC
TRBJ1-5 . 17 . TRBV19 CASTPGPVTYSNQPQHF TGTGCCAGCACGCCGGGCCCTGTCACATATAGCAATCAGCCCCAGCATTTT
TRBJ2-7 . 15 . TRBV4-2 CASSATTRMTYEQYF TGTGCCAGCAGCGCAACTACGCGGATGACCTACGAGCAGTACTTC
TRBJ1-4 . 15 few TRBV12-3/TRBV12-4 CASSPWSATNEKLFF TGTGCCAGCAGCCCCTGGAGTGCAACTAATGAAAAACTGTTTTTT
TRBJ2-5 . 15 many TRBV7-9 CASSYKDPRLETQYF TGTGCCAGCAGCTATAAGGACCCCCGTTTGGAGACCCAGTACTTC
TRBJ2-7 . 11 . TRBV13 CASGQNYEQYF TGTGCCAGCGGACAGAACTACGAGCAGTACTTC
TRBJ2-3 TRBD2 16 many TRBV7-6 CASSLAMRLAADTQYF TGTGCCAGCAGCTTAGCGATGAGACTAGCAGCAGATACGCAGTATTTT
TRBJ2-7 . 13 . TRBV27 CASSLTAVYEQYF TGTGCCAGCAGTTTAACTGCTGTCTACGAGCAGTACTTC
TRBJ2-1 . 12 . TRBV24-1 CATSDLRLKQFF TGTGCCACCAGTGATTTGCGCTTAAAGCAGTTCTTC
TRBJ2-2 . 14 . TRBV7-8 CASSLAPSIRELFF TGTGCCAGCAGCTTAGCTCCTTCAATCCGGGAGCTGTTTTTT
TRBJ2-3 . 16 . TRBV15 CATSGGPSTSTDTQYF TGTGCCACCAGCGGGGGGCCTTCAACTAGCACAGATACGCAGTATTTT
TRBJ1-4 . 14 . TRBV7-6 CASSPNSINEKLFF TGTGCCAGCAGCCCTAATTCAATTAATGAAAAACTGTTTTTT
TRBJ2-7 . 12 few TRBV12-5 CASGFGLYEQYF TGTGCTAGTGGTTTCGGATTATACGAGCAGTACTTC
TRBJ2-7 TRBD2 15 many TRBV7-2 CASSFGTSGGGEQYF TGTGCCAGCAGCTTCGGGACTAGCGGGGGCGGCGAGCAGTACTTC
TRBJ2-3 . 18 . TRBV27 CASSGAWGGAFPRDTQYF TGTGCCAGCAGTGGCGCCTGGGGCGGGGCCTTCCCGCGCGATACGCAGTATTTT
TRBJ2-1 TRBD2 14 few TRBV7-6 CASSSRGGNNEQFF TGTGCCAGCAGCTCTCGGGGGGGCAACAATGAGCAGTTCTTC
TRBJ1-1 TRBD1 15 many TRBV7-6 CASSPPGQGKTEAFF TGTGCCAGCAGCCCGCCGGGACAGGGGAAAACTGAAGCTTTCTTT
TRBJ1-1 . 18 . TRBV6-5 CASRPYAWTVAMNTEAFF TGTGCCAGCAGACCTTACGCCTGGACAGTAGCAATGAACACTGAAGCTTTCTTT
TRBJ2-3 . 12 . TRBV12-3/TRBV12-4 CASVDGRLTQYF TGTGCCAGCGTCGACGGACGACTTACGCAGTATTTT
TRBJ1-5 . 15 many TRBV5-6 CASSLGRALNQPQHF TGTGCCAGCAGCTTGGGCCGGGCTCTCAATCAGCCCCAGCATTTT
TRBJ2-3 TRBD2 16 . TRBV20-1 CSALTVTGGYTDTQYF TGCAGTGCTCTGACCGTGACGGGGGGGTACACAGATACGCAGTATTTT
TRBJ1-1 TRBD1 13 . TRBV5-5 CASTGQPNTEAFF TGTGCCAGCACGGGACAGCCCAACACTGAAGCTTTCTTT
TRBJ2-3 . 16 few TRBV5-4 CASSVPTAKGTDTQYF TGTGCCAGCAGCGTACCGACAGCGAAGGGCACAGATACGCAGTATTTT
TRBJ1-1 . 17 few TRBV5-4 CASTPLEGHKGNTEAFF TGTGCCAGCACCCCCCTTGAGGGACACAAAGGAAACACTGAAGCTTTCTTT
TRBJ2-3 . 13 once TRBV20-1 CSARIGFDDTQYF TGCAGTGCTAGAATCGGGTTTGACGATACGCAGTATTTT
TRBJ1-6 TRBD1 15 . TRBV4-3 CASSHGTGHNSPLHF TGCGCCAGCAGCCATGGGACAGGGCATAATTCACCCCTCCACTTT
TRBJ2-7 . 13 few TRBV19 CASSLTEAYEQYF TGTGCCAGTAGTCTGACTGAAGCCTACGAGCAGTACTTC
TRBJ2-6 . 15 many TRBV7-9 CASTHYVSGANVLTF TGTGCCAGCACTCATTACGTCTCTGGGGCCAACGTCCTGACTTTC
TRBJ2-5 . 13 many TRBV7-2 CASSRQEQETQYF TGTGCCAGCAGCCGACAGGAGCAAGAGACCCAGTACTTC
TRBJ2-1 TRBD2 15 . TRBV5-1 CASSLQAGGPSEQFF TGCGCCAGCAGCTTGCAAGCGGGGGGGCCATCGGAGCAGTTCTTC